This T cell receptor (beta chain) was documented in a study of OX40 agonist ivuxolimab in advanced cancers. Germline lookup yields CDR1 MNHEY and CDR2 SMNVEV (reference sequence). With 5 bases clipped from V and 0 bases from J, the junction kept 11 bases outside the gene matches. CDR3 size: 17 residues. Assay: immunoSEQ multiplex PCR; the TCRdb copy retains only in-frame clones and omits some. The sample yields around 69,000 clones, over 75% seen once. The V gene is TRBV27, the J gene TRBJ1-2; 8 positions agree with TRBD1. The TCR originated in an adult with an advanced solid tumor such as melanoma, head and neck, liver or kidney cancer. The sample was CD4+ or CD8+ T cells sorted from blood, taken in a trial of the OX40 agonist ivuxolimab. The CDR3 nucleotides read TGTGCCAGCAGTGAGGCAGGGGGCCCGGGCCCTAACTATGGCTACACCTTC. As protein: CASSEAGGPGPNYGYTF.